Listed below are T cell receptor beta chains from one sample, sequenced in a study of metastatic and nonmetastatic thyroid tumors. TCRdb redid the clone calls on the PCR reads using MiXCR. The data show roughly 5,600 clones, with 30% seen just once and 15% to 25% held by the top ten. Sequencing was carried out using adjacent normal tissue. These receptors all come from a female donor with papillary thyroid cancer or a benign thyroid nodule (not recorded which). Some clones in this sample may be carry-over from other donors' samples. CDR3s include the opening cysteine and the closing phenylalanine or tryptophan. A D gene is named only where the DNA matches it firmly. Clone sizes are given selectively: once, few, many, or a class where the clone is expanded.

V gene,clone size,J gene,D gene,CDR3 DNA,CDR3 protein
TRBV6-4,-,TRBJ2-2,-,TGTGCCAGCAGCTTAGTGTCTATAAACACCGGGGAGCTGTTTTTT,CASSLVSINTGELFF
TRBV20-1,few,TRBJ2-7,TRBD2,TGCAGTGCTAGAGCCGATCCGCGGGAGACGTCCCTTAGCCCCTACGAGCAGTACTTC,CSARADPRETSLSPYEQYF
TRBV6-2/TRBV6-3,few,TRBJ2-1,TRBD1,TGTGCCAGCAGTTACTCGATGGGGACAGGGGGTGGTGAGCAGTTCTTC,CASSYSMGTGGGEQFF
TRBV12-5,medium-sized,TRBJ2-3,-,TGTGCTAGTGGTCCCGGTTCCATCACAGATACGCAGTATTTT,CASGPGSITDTQYF
TRBV5-4,many,TRBJ2-5,-,TGTGCCAGCAGCGGGGACGCGGAGACCCAGTACTTC,CASSGDAETQYF
TRBV4-3,many,TRBJ2-7,TRBD1,TGCGCCAGCAGCCAAACCGGGGACAGGGCCGAGCAGTACTTC,CASSQTGDRAEQYF
TRBV9,few,TRBJ1-6,-,TGTGCCAGCAGCCCAAGTAATTCACCCCTCCACTTT,CASSPSNSPLHF
TRBV7-7,few,TRBJ2-1,-,TGTGCTAGTGGTCGGGGGAGTGAGCAGTTCTTC,CASGRGSEQFF
TRBV28,few,TRBJ1-1,-,TGTGCCAGCAGGGGGCAGGGTCACACTGAAGCTTTCTTT,CASRGQGHTEAFF
TRBV28,few,TRBJ1-1,-,TGTGCCAGCACGGCAGGGAGGATTTCCACTGAAGCTTTCTTT,CASTAGRISTEAFF
TRBV27,few,TRBJ2-2,-,TGTGCCAGCAGTGCCTACAAGGACCCCGGGGAGCTGTTTTTT,CASSAYKDPGELFF
TRBV2,-,TRBJ1-6,-,TGTGCCAGCAGAGACGCGGGGGCACCCCTCCACTTT,CASRDAGAPLHF
TRBV7-9,few,TRBJ1-2,-,TGTGCCAGCAGCCCTTCGGCAACGAACTATGGCTACACCTTC,CASSPSATNYGYTF
TRBV20-1,medium-sized,TRBJ2-7,-,TGCAGTGCTAGATTAACGGGACGCCCCTACGAGCAGTACTTC,CSARLTGRPYEQYF
TRBV3-1,medium-sized,TRBJ2-1,-,TGTGCCAGCAGTCCCGGCCGGGGGAATGAGCAGTTCTTC,CASSPGRGNEQFF
TRBV4-1,-,TRBJ1-1,-,TGCGCCAGCAGCGTAGAGGACGGAGGTACTGAAGCTTTCTTT,CASSVEDGGTEAFF
TRBV4-3,many,TRBJ2-1,TRBD2,TGCGCCAGCAGCCAATCACCTATAGCGGGAGGAAGCGATGAGCAGTTCTTC,CASSQSPIAGGSDEQFF
TRBV27,once,TRBJ2-2,-,TGTGCCAGCAGTTTATTACAGAACGCCGGGGAGCTGTTTTTT,CASSLLQNAGELFF
TRBV6-1,few,TRBJ2-1,TRBD2,TGTGCCAGCAGCGACAGGACTAGCGGGAGTATGAATGAGCAGTTCTTC,CASSDRTSGSMNEQFF
TRBV12-5,medium-sized,TRBJ2-1,TRBD2,TGTGCTAGTGGCCAAGCGGGAGACTTCTACAATGAGCAGTTCTTC,CASGQAGDFYNEQFF
TRBV20-1,many,TRBJ2-2,-,TGCAGTGCTTCCGGAGATCATACAGCGACCGGGGAGCTGTTTTTT,CSASGDHTATGELFF
TRBV12-3/TRBV12-4,-,TRBJ2-3,TRBD1,TGTGCCAGCAGTTTAGAGGGACAGGACACAGATACGCAGTATTTT,CASSLEGQDTDTQYF
TRBV24-1,-,TRBJ2-3,-,TGTGCCACCAGTGAGGGAGCGGCAGATACGCAGTATTTT,CATSEGAADTQYF
TRBV20-1,-,TRBJ2-7,-,TGCAGTGCTAAAGGGATCCTTTACGAGCAGTACTTC,CSAKGILYEQYF
TRBV6-1,-,TRBJ1-2,-,TGTGCCACCAGACTTGGCAACCTCGAGGGCTACACCTTC,CATRLGNLEGYTF
TRBV4-3,many,TRBJ2-2,-,TGCGCCAGCGGCCAAGGAGGGCTCGGGGAGCTGTTTTTT,CASGQGGLGELFF
TRBV6-1,large,TRBJ1-3,TRBD1,TGTGCCAGCAGTCTTAGGACAGGCTCTGGAAACACCATATATTTT,CASSLRTGSGNTIYF
TRBV7-2,-,TRBJ2-7,TRBD2,TGTGCCAGCAGTCATAGCGGGAGGGGTAGCGAGCAGTACTTC,CASSHSGRGSEQYF
TRBV28,few,TRBJ2-6,-,TGTGCCAGCAGTTTAGAATGGAGCGGGCCAACTCGGGCCAACGTCCTGACTTTC,CASSLEWSGPTRANVLTF
TRBV6-1,-,TRBJ2-3,-,TGTGCCAGCCTGAGGACCCCCTCACCCACAGATACGCAGTATTTT,CASLRTPSPTDTQYF
TRBV6-5,few,TRBJ2-7,-,TGTGCCAGCAGTTACAGTACAGGAACGAGCTCCTACGAGCAGTACTTC,CASSYSTGTSSYEQYF
TRBV2,-,TRBJ1-2,-,TGTGCCAGCAGAGAGCGCTCGACGGACGTCTTTGGCTACACCTTC,CASRERSTDVFGYTF
TRBV7-8,medium-sized,TRBJ2-7,-,TGTGCCAGCAGTTTGCCTGGGTTTGGATACTACGAGCAGTACTTC,CASSLPGFGYYEQYF
TRBV7-3,-,TRBJ2-2,-,TGTGCCAGCAGTCCAGGGGGGGAGCTGTTTTTT,CASSPGGELFF
TRBV30,once,TRBJ2-7,TRBD1,TGTGCCTGGAATGGAGACAGGGGGCAGTACCCCTACGAGCAGTACTTC,CAWNGDRGQYPYEQYF
TRBV28,few,TRBJ2-7,-,TGTGCCAGCAGCTTCTCCTACGAGCAGTACTTC,CASSFSYEQYF
TRBV7-3,-,TRBJ2-3,-,TGTGCCAGCAGCTTAGGGCAGCTCACAGATACGCAGTATTTT,CASSLGQLTDTQYF
TRBV27,few,TRBJ2-1,TRBD2,TGTGCCAGCAGTCCCGCAACGGGACTAGCGTCCTACAATGAGCAGTTCTTC,CASSPATGLASYNEQFF
TRBV7-9,many,TRBJ2-1,TRBD2,TGTGCCAGCAGCTACCCGGAAACTAGCGGAGATGAGCAGTTCTTC,CASSYPETSGDEQFF
TRBV12-3/TRBV12-4,-,TRBJ2-7,TRBD2,TGTGCCAGCAGGGGGGGGGTTGGGGGACTGACCTACGAGCAGTACTTC,CASRGGVGGLTYEQYF
TRBV12-3/TRBV12-4,-,TRBJ2-7,-,TGTGCCAGCAGTTTCAGCGGGACAGGGAAACTAGCGGGATTCTCCTACGAGCAGTACTTC,CASSFSGTGKLAGFSYEQYF
TRBV20-1,-,TRBJ2-3,TRBD2,TGCAGTCCACTAGGTACTAGCGGGAACACAGATACGCAGTATTTT,CSPLGTSGNTDTQYF
TRBV19,-,TRBJ1-1,TRBD1,TGTGCCAGTATGGGACAGGGAGAGGGTGGGCGAGGCACTGAAGCTTTCTTT,CASMGQGEGGRGTEAFF
TRBV11-2,once,TRBJ2-7,-,TGTGCCAGCAGCCCAGGGGACTATTCGTTCCCCGGGAAGCAGTACTTC,CASSPGDYSFPGKQYF
TRBV7-3,medium-sized,TRBJ1-6,TRBD1,TGTGCCAGCAGCTCCACCGGGACAGGGGGCTCACCCCTCCACTTT,CASSSTGTGGSPLHF
TRBV5-1,-,TRBJ2-1,-,TGCGCCAGCAGCCAAGGGAAGGGTTTCGATGAGCAGTTCTTC,CASSQGKGFDEQFF
TRBV12-3/TRBV12-4,few,TRBJ1-1,-,TGTGCCAGCAGTTTAAGGGCACCTATCTCGAACACTGAAGCTTTCTTT,CASSLRAPISNTEAFF
TRBV20-1,-,TRBJ2-1,TRBD2,TGCAGTGCCGGTGGGACTAGCGGGAGCGGTGAGCAGTTCTTC,CSAGGTSGSGEQFF
TRBV30,-,TRBJ1-5,-,TGTGCCTGGGGGGTGGACGGCGGGAGCAATCAGCCCCAGCATTTT,CAWGVDGGSNQPQHF
TRBV19,-,TRBJ2-1,TRBD1,TGTGCCAGTAGTCCCCGGACAGGGGTTAGCGGCTCCTACAATGAGCAGTTCTTC,CASSPRTGVSGSYNEQFF
TRBV6-2/TRBV6-3,few,TRBJ2-6,-,TGTGCCAGCAGTTGGGACGGAGAGAGCTCTGGGGCCAACGTCCTGACTTTC,CASSWDGESSGANVLTF
TRBV6-2/TRBV6-3,many,TRBJ1-5,-,TGTGCCGGCAGTTCCTGGAATCAGCCCCAGCACTTT,CAGSSWNQPQHF
TRBV5-5,once,TRBJ1-4,-,TGTGCCAGCAGCTTGGTAGAGACAACTAATGAAAAACTGTTTTTT,CASSLVETTNEKLFF
TRBV12-3/TRBV12-4,large,TRBJ2-1,-,TGTGCCAGCAGTTTGGGGCTCCGCAATGAGCAGTTCTTC,CASSLGLRNEQFF
TRBV11-2,-,TRBJ2-1,TRBD2,TGTGCCAGCAGCGCGACTAGCGGGGCGGTTTATTTGGATGAGCAGTTCTTC,CASSATSGAVYLDEQFF
TRBV6-2/TRBV6-3,-,TRBJ1-3,-,TGTGCCAGCAGTTACTCGAAAGAGCTCTCTGACATCCGCCCTGGAAACACCATATATTTT,CASSYSKELSDIRPGNTIYF
TRBV28,-,TRBJ2-1,TRBD2,TGTGCCAGCATCCCTGGGGGCGGGAGGCGGATAGCTGAATACAATGAGCAGTTCTTC,CASIPGGGRRIAEYNEQFF
TRBV6-1,few,TRBJ1-2,-,TGTGCCAGCAGTGTGGCAGCCTCTAACTATGGCTACACCTTC,CASSVAASNYGYTF
TRBV27,few,TRBJ2-6,-,TGTGCCATCAGTAGAAACCCTCCCGGGGCCAACGTCCTGACTTTC,CAISRNPPGANVLTF